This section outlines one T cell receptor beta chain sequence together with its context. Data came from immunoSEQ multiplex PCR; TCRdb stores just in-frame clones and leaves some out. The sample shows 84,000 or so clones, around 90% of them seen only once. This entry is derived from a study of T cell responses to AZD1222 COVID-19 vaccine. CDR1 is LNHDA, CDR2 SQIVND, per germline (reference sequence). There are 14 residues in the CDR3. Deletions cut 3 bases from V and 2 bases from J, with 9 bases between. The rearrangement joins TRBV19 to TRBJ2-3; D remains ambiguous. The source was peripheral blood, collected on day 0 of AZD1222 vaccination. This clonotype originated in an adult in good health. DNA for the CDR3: TGTGCCAGTAGTATGGAAGGGCTCACAGATACGCAGTATTTT. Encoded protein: CASSMEGLTDTQYF.